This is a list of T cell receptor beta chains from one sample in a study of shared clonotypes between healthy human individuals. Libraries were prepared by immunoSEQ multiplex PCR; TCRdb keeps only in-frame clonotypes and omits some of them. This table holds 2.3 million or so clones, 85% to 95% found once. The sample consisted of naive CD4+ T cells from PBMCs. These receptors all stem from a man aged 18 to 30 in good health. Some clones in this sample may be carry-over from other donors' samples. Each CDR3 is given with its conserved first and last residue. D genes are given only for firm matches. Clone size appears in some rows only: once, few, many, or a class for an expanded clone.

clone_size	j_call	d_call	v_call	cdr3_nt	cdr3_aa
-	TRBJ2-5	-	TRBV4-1	TGCGCCAGCAGCCAATCGACAGGAGGTCTTGAGACCCAGTACTTC	CASSQSTGGLETQYF
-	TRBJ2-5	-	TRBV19	TGTGCCAGTAGTGGTCAGCTTCAAGAGACCCAGTACTTC	CASSGQLQETQYF
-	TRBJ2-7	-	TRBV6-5	TGTGCCAGCAGTTTAGGGACGGCCTACGAGCAGTACTTC	CASSLGTAYEQYF
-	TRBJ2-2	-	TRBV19	TGTGCCAGTAGTAATGGCGGAGCTGGCACCGGGGAGCTGTTTTTT	CASSNGGAGTGELFF
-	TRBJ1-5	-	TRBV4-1	TGCGCCAGCAGCCGGTCCGGGACGTATCAGCCCCAGCATTTT	CASSRSGTYQPQHF
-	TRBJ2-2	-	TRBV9	TGTGCCAGCAGCAGCGGACAACCGGCCGGGGAGCTGTTTTTT	CASSSGQPAGELFF
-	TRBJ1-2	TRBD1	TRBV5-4	TGTGCCAGCAGCACGCAAGACCCGGGACAGGGGCCCCGTCCCACCTTC	CASSTQDPGQGPRPTF
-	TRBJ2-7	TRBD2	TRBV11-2	TGTGCCAGCAGCTTGCCCACGACTAGCGCACACACCTACGAGCAGTACTTC	CASSLPTTSAHTYEQYF
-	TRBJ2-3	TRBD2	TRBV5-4	TGTGCCAGCGAGACTAGCGGGAGAGGGACAGATACGCAGTATTTT	CASETSGRGTDTQYF
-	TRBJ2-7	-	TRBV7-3	TGTGCCAGCAGTAGATGGATCGGCAGGGGTGGATTCGGCGAGCAGTACTTC	CASSRWIGRGGFGEQYF
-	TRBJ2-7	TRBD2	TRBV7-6	TGTGCCAGCAGCTCCTCACCTAGCGGACCCTACGAGCAGTACTTC	CASSSSPSGPYEQYF
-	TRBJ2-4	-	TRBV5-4	TGTGCCAGCAGCTTGCCCGGAAACCTAGCCAAAAACATTCAGTACTTC	CASSLPGNLAKNIQYF
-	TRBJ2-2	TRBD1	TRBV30	TGTGCCTGGAGTTTCCAGGGGGCGACCGGGGAGCTGTTTTTT	CAWSFQGATGELFF
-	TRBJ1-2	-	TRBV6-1	TGTGCCAGCAGTGAGGGTCCCCGCTTCTATGGCTACACCTTC	CASSEGPRFYGYTF
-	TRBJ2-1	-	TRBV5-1	TGCGCCAGCAGTCGAGGGGGCGCGGGGGACAATGAGCAGTTCTTC	CASSRGGAGDNEQFF
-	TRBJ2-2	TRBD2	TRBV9	TGTGCCAGCAGCGTAGAACTAGCGGGAGGATATACCGGGGAGCTGTTTTTT	CASSVELAGGYTGELFF
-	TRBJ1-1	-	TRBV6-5	TGTGCCAGCAGTTACGGTTCAGGCCACACTGAAGCTTTCTTT	CASSYGSGHTEAFF
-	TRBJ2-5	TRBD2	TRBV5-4	TGTGCCAGCAGCCCGTCCGGGGGAGCGGGAGAGGGGGAGACCCAGTACTTC	CASSPSGGAGEGETQYF
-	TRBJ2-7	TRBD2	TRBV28	TGTGCCAGCTCATACCGGACTAGCGCGATCTACGAGCAGTACTTC	CASSYRTSAIYEQYF
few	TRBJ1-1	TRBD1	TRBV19	TGTGCCAGTAGTATAGGGGCAGGGGGCAACACTGAAGCTTTCTTT	CASSIGAGGNTEAFF
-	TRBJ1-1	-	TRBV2	TGTGCCAGCAGTGTGCAAGGGGTCACTGAAGCTTTCTTT	CASSVQGVTEAFF
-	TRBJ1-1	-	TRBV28	TGTGCCAGCAGCCTGCGTCGGGGGGCTGAAGCTTTCTTT	CASSLRRGAEAFF
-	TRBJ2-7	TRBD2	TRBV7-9	TGTGCCAGCAACGCTGGGACTAGCGGGATGGACGAGCAGTACTTC	CASNAGTSGMDEQYF
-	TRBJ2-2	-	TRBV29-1	TGCAGCGTTGCCTTCGGCGGGGAGCTGTTTTTT	CSVAFGGELFF
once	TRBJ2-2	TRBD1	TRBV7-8	TGTGCCAGCAGTTATAACGACCAGGGGGCAGTCGGGGAGCTGTTTTTT	CASSYNDQGAVGELFF
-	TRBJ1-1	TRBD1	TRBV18	TGTGCCAGCTCACTTGGACAGGGTCGGACTGAAGCTTTCTTT	CASSLGQGRTEAFF
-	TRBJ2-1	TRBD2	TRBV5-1	TGCGCCAGCAGCTTGTCTAGCGGGAGGTCCCTCGGGAATGAGCAGTTCTTC	CASSLSSGRSLGNEQFF
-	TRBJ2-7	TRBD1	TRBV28	TGTGCCAGCAGCCCCGGGACAGGGTTCCACGAGCAGTACTTC	CASSPGTGFHEQYF
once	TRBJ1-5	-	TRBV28	TGTGCCAGCAGCTCCCGGGGGGGTTCGGGTCAGCCCCAGCATTTT	CASSSRGGSGQPQHF
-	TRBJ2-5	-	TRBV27	TGTGCCAGCAGTTTATATCTCGCGGGGAGTGAGACCCAGTACTTC	CASSLYLAGSETQYF
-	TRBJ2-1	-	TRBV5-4	TGTGCCAGCAGCTTTGGAGCTCACAATGAGCAGTTCTTC	CASSFGAHNEQFF
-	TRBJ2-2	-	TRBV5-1	TGCGCCAGCAGTCCGACAGGACCAGGGGAGCTGTTTTTT	CASSPTGPGELFF
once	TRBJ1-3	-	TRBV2	TGTGCCAGCAGTCAGGCTCAGTCTGGAAACACCATATATTTT	CASSQAQSGNTIYF
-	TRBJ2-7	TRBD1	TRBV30	TGTGCCTGGACCGATCCGTCCGGGACAGGGGGCAGGGTATCCTACGAGCAGTACTTC	CAWTDPSGTGGRVSYEQYF
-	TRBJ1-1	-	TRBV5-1	TGCGCCAGCAGCTCAAGCTTAGGGGTGGACACTGAAGCTTTCTTT	CASSSSLGVDTEAFF
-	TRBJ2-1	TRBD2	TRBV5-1	TGCGCCAGCAGCTCATTGAGCGGGGATAATGAGCAGTTCTTC	CASSSLSGDNEQFF
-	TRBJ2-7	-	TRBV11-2	TGTGCCAGCAGCTTAGATTCTAGGGCCCTATACGAGCAGTACTTC	CASSLDSRALYEQYF
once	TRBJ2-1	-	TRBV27	TGTGCCAGCGGAACAGCGCGGGAGCAGTTCTTC	CASGTAREQFF
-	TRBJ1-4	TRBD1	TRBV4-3	TGCGCCAGCAGTCACAGGGGGCCTAATGAAAAACTGTTTTTT	CASSHRGPNEKLFF
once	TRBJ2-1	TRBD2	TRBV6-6	TGTGCCAGCCGGAGTATAGCGGGAAAGGGCTACAATGAGCAGTTCTTC	CASRSIAGKGYNEQFF
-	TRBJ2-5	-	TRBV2	TGTGCCAGCAGACAGGGACCGCAAGAGACCCAGTACTTC	CASRQGPQETQYF